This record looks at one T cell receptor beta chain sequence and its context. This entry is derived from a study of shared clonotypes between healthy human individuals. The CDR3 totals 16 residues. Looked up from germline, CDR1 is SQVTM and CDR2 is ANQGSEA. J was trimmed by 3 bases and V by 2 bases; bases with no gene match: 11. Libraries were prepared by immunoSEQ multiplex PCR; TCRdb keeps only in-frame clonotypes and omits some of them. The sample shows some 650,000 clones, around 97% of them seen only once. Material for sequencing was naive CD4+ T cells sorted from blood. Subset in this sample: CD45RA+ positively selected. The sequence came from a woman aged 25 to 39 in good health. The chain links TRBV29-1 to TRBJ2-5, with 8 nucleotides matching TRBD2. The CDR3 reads CSVEKYGSGEEETQYF. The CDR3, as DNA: TGCAGCGTTGAAAAATATGGTAGCGGGGAGGAAGAGACCCAGTACTTC. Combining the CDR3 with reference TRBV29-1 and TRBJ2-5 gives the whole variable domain SAVISQKPSRDICQRGTSLTIQCQVDSQVTMMFWYRQQPGQSLTLIATANQGSEATYESGFVIDKFPISRPNLTFSTLTVSNMSPEDSSIYLCSVEKYGSGEEETQYFGPGTRLLVL.